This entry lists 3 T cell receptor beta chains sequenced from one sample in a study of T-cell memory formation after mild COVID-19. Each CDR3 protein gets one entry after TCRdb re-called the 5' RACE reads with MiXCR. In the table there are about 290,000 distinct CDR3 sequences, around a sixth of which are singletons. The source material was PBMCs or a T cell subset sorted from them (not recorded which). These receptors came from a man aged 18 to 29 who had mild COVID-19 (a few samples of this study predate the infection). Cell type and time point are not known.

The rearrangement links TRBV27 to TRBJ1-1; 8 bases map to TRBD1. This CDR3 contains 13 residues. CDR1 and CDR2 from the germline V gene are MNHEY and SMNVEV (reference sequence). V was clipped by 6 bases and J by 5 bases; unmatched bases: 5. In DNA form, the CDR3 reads TGTGCCAGCAGACTAGGACAGGGAACTGAAGCTTTCTTT. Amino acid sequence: CASRLGQGTEAFF.

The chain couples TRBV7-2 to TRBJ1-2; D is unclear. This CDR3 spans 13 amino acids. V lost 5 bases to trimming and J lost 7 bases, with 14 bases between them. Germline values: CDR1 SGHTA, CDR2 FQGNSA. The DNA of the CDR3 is TGTGCCAGCAGCCCTCGTCAAGGTAGTGGCTACACCTTC. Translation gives CASSPRQGSGYTF.

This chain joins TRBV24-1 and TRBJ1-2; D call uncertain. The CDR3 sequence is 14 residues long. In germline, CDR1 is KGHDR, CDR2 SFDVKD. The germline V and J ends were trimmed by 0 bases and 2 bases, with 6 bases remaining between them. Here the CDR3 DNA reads TGTGCCACCAGTGATTTGACAGTCAACTATGGCTACACCTTC. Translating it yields CATSDLTVNYGYTF.